This TCR beta chain was recorded in a study of T cell responses to AZD1222 COVID-19 vaccine. General study results and limits: Baseline serology detected seropositivity in only a handful of AZD1222 recipients. Repertoires were sampled only after the peak T cell response.

Germline V gene data show CDR1 as MGHRA and CDR2 as YSYEKL. V trimming: 6 bases; J trimming: 6 bases; junction bases outside the gene matches: 9. This CDR3 comprises 15 residues. As to this clone: No antigen is known for it.

Produced via immunoSEQ multiplex PCR; TCRdb's table is partial and in-frame only. The table has around 130,000 clones, approximately 85% seen once. This receptor was identified in an adult in good health. This chain links TRBV4-1 with TRBJ1-5; 9 positions match TRBD1. The material was peripheral blood, obtained on day 0 of MenACWY control vaccination. CDR3 residues: CASRTTGGLGQPQHF. DNA for the CDR3: TGCGCCAGCAGGACGACAGGGGGTTTAGGTCAGCCCCAGCATTTT.